These 6 T cell receptor beta chains originate from one sample sequenced in a study of human T cells and chemical hapten exposure. TCRdb independently ran MiXCR on the RACE reads; one entry per CDR3 protein. This sample yields 60,000 to 90,000 distinct CDR3 sequences, of which around 9.3% are seen a single time; 1.7% belongs to the top ten. This sample's time point: healthy volunteer bleed at 6 weeks. The study extracted total RNA from unfractionated whole blood. The source material was whole blood. These receptors originate from a female donor in good health. Some clones in this sample may be carry-over from other donors' samples.

Regarding this clonotype: Since a much larger clone is just one base distant, this may be a read error. The chain uses TRBV27 and TRBJ2-3; D is undetermined. This CDR3 has 15 residues. Between the trimmed V and J ends, which lost 1 base and 4 bases, there was a span of 12 bases. CDR1 is MNHEY, CDR2 SMNVEV, per germline (reference sequence). CDR3 sequence reads: CASSLYRAAADTQYF. DNA of the CDR3: TGTGCCAGCAGTTTATACCGGGCCGCGGCAGATACGCAGTATTTT.

This clonotype was counted only a few times. The chain couples TRBV4-3 to TRBJ1-2; 8 nucleotides agree with TRBD1. The CDR3 is 15 residues long. The ends lost 3 bases at V and 2 bases at J; junction bases unmatched: 5. CDR1 and CDR2 from the germline V gene are LGHNA and YSLEER. This chain's CDR3 is CASSHRDRTNYGYTF. The CDR3 nucleotides read TGCGCCAGCAGCCACAGGGACAGGACGAACTATGGCTACACCTTC.

The chain is built from TRBV11-2 and TRBJ2-3; D gene ambiguous. This CDR3 has 13 amino acids. Per germline, CDR1 SGHAT and CDR2 FQNNGV. The germline V and J ends were trimmed by 0 bases and 6 bases, with 7 bases remaining between them. The CDR3 DNA sequence: TGTGCCAGCAGCTTAGAGGTTGCGGATACGCAGTATTTT. Residues: CASSLEVADTQYF.

This clonotype was observed a handful of times. The chain employs TRBV18 and TRBJ1-5, with TRBD1 matching 7 bases. With 2 bases clipped from V and 7 bases from J, the junction kept 2 bases outside the gene matches. The CDR3 covers 13 residues. From germline, CDR1 is KGHSH and CDR2 LQKENI. CDR3 residues: CASSPTGVQPQHF. CDR3 DNA: TGTGCCAGCTCACCAACAGGGGTCCAGCCCCAGCATTTT.

This clonotype was recorded a few times. The V and J genes are TRBV20-1 and TRBJ1-2; D is uncertain. Trimming cost V 4 bases and J 3 bases, with 6 bases left between them. Looked up from germline, CDR1 is DFQATT and CDR2 is SNEGSKA (reference sequence). This CDR3 is built from 11 residues. DNA of the CDR3: TGCAGTGCTAAGGCTGACTATGGCTACACCTTC. This gives the protein CSAKADYGYTF.

In its sample, this clonotype was seen many times. The gene calls are TRBV7-8 and TRBJ1-1; perhaps TRBD1 as D (6 bases). This CDR3 region has 12 residues. Trimming stripped 5 bases from V and 7 bases from J, with 11 bases between. Germline CDR1 reads SGHVS; CDR2 reads FQNEAQ. The chain's CDR3 is CASSGGDNEAFF. DNA of the CDR3: TGTGCCAGCAGCGGCGGGGACAATGAAGCTTTCTTT.